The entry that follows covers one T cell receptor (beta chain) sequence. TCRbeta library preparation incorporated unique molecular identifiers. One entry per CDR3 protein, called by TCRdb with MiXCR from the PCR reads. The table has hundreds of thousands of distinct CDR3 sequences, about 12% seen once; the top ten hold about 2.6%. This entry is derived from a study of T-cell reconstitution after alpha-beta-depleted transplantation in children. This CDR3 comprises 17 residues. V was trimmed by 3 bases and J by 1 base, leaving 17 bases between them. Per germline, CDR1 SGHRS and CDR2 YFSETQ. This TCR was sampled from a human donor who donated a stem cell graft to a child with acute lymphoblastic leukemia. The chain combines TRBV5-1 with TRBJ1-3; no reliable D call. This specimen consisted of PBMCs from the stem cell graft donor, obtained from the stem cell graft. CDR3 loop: CASSSEPLGHSGNTIYF. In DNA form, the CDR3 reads TGCGCCAGCAGCTCCGAGCCATTAGGGCATTCTGGAAACACCATATATTTT.